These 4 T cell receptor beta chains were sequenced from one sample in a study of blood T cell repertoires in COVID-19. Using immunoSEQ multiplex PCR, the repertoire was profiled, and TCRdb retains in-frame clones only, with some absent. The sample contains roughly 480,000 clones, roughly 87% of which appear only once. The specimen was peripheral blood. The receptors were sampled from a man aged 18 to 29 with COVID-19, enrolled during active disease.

The CDR3 DNA follows: TGTGCCAGCAGCGTAGGTCCCCGGGGGGCCTATTTGTACGAGCAGTACTTC. Residues: CASSVGPRGAYLYEQYF. This chain connects TRBV9 to TRBJ2-7, with a weak D call TRBD2 (7 bases). V was shortened by 0 bases and J by 4 bases, with 20 bases between the two germline ends. The CDR3 has 17 amino acids. Germline V gives CDR1 SGDLS, CDR2 YYNGEE. Based on the CDR3 plus reference TRBV9 and TRBJ2-7, the full variable domain is DSGVTQTPKHLITATGQRVTLRCSPRSGDLSVYWYQQSLDQGLQFLIQYYNGEERAKGNILERFSAQQFPDLHSELNLSSLELGDSALYFCASSVGPRGAYLYEQYFGPGTRLTVT.

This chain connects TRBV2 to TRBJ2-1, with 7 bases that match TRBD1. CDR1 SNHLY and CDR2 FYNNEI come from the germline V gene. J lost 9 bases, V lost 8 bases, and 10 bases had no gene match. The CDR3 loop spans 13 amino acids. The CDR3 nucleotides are TGTGCCAGCCAGACAGGGCCCTTCGGTGAGCAGTTCTTC. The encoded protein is CASQTGPFGEQFF.

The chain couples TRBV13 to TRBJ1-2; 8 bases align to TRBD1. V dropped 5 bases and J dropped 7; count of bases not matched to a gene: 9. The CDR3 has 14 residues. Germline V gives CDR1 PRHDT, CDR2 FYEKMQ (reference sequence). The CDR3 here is CASSLDRGISGYTF. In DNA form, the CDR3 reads TGTGCCAGCAGCCTCGACAGGGGAATCTCTGGCTACACCTTC.

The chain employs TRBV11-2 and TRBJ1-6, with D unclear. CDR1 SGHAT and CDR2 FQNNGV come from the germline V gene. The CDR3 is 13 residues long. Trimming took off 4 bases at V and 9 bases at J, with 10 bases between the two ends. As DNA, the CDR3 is TGTGCCAGCAGCTCCCGCACAATTTCACCCCTCCACTTT. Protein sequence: CASSSRTISPLHF.